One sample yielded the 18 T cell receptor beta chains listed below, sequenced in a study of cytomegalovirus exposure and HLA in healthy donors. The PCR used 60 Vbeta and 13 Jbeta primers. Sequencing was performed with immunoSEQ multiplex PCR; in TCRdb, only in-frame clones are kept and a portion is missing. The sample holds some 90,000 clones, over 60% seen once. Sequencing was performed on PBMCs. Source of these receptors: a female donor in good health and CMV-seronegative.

The CDR3 protein is CASSTRQAPGELFF. The DNA for the CDR3 is TGTGCCAGCAGCACCCGACAGGCACCCGGGGAGCTGTTTTTT. V usage is TRBV7-9 and J usage is TRBJ2-2, with TRBD1 as a possible D gene (6 bases). The germline gives CDR1 SEHNR, CDR2 FQNEAQ (reference sequence). The CDR3 extends over 14 amino acids. The ends were cut back, 5 bases at V and 6 bases at J, with 13 bases in the middle.

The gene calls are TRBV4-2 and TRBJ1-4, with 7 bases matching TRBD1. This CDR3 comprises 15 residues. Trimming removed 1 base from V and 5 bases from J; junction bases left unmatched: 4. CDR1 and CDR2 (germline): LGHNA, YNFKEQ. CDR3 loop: CASSQVPGGNEKLFF. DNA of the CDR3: TGTGCCAGCAGCCAAGTTCCAGGGGGGAATGAAAAACTGTTTTTT.

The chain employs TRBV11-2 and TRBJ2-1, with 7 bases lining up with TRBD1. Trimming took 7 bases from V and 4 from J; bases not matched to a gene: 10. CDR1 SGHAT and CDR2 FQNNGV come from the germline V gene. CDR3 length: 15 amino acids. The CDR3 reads CASTTDRDGYNEQFF. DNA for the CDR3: TGTGCCAGCACTACCGACAGGGATGGTTACAATGAGCAGTTCTTC.

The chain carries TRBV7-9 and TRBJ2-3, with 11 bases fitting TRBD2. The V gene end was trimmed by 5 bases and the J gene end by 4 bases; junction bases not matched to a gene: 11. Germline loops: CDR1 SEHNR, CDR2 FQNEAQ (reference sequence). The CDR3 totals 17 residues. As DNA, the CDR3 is TGTGCCAGCAGCCAGTCGACCACTAGCGGGAGCGCAGATACGCAGTATTTT. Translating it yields CASSQSTTSGSADTQYF. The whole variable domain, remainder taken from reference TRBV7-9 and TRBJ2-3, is DTGVSQNPRHKITKRGQNVTFRCDPISEHNRLYWYRQTLGQGPEFLTYFQNEAQLEKSRLLSDRFSAERPKGSFSTLEIQRTEQGDSAMYLCASSQSTTSGSADTQYFGPGTRLTVL.

CDR3 residues: CASSYQGTIEQYF. The CDR3 bases are TGTGCCAGCAGTTATCAGGGAACGATCGAGCAGTACTTC. The rearrangement uses TRBV6-5 and TRBJ2-7; weak D call: TRBD1 (5 bases). CDR3 length: 13 residues. The ends were cut back, 3 bases at V and 6 bases at J, with 12 bases in the middle. The germline V gene encodes CDR1 MNHEY and CDR2 SVGAGI.

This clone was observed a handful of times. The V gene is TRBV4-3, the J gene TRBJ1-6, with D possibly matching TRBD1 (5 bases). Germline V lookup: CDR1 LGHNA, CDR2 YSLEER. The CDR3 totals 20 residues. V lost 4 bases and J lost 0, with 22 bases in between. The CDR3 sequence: CASSPDYSPGDSSYNSPLHF. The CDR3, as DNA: TGCGCCAGCAGCCCTGATTATTCCCCCGGAGACAGCTCCTATAATTCACCCCTCCACTTT.

DNA of the CDR3: TGCGCCAGCAGGGGGCGGTTGGAAGAGACCCAGTACTTC. Translated: CASRGRLEETQYF. The chain recombines TRBV4-1 with TRBJ2-5; possible D gene TRBD1, 5 bases. V gave up 6 bases and J gave up 3 bases, with 11 bases separating them. CDR3 length: 13 amino acids. Germline CDR1 MGHRA, CDR2 YSYEKL.

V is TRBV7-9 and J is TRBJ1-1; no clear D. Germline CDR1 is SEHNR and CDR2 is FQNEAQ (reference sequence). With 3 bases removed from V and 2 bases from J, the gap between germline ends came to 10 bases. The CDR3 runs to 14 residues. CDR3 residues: CASSFGEDNTEAFF. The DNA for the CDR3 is TGTGCCAGCAGCTTCGGTGAAGATAACACTGAAGCTTTCTTT.

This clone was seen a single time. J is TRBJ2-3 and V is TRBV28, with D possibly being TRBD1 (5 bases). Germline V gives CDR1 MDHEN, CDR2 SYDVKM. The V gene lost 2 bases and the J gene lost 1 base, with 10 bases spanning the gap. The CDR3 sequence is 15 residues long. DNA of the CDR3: TGTGCCAGCAGTTTAAGGATCAGGGGCACAGATACGCAGTATTTT. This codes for CASSLRIRGTDTQYF.

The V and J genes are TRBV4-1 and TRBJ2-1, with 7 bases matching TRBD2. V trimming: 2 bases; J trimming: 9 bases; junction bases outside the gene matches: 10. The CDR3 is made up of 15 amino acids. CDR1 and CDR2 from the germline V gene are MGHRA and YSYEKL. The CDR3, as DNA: TGCGCCAGCAGCCAAACCCCTAGCGGATGGGGTGAGCAGTTCTTC. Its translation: CASSQTPSGWGEQFF.

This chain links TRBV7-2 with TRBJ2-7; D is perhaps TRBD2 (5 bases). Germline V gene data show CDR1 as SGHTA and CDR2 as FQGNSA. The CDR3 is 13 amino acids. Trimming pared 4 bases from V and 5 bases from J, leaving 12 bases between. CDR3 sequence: CASSSSRVDEQYF. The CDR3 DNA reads TGTGCCAGCAGCTCCTCGAGGGTAGACGAGCAGTACTTC.

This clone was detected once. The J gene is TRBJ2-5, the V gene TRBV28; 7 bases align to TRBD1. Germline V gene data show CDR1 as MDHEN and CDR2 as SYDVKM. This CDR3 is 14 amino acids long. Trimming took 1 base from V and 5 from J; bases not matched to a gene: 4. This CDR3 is CASSLYGTVETQYF. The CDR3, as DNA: TGTGCCAGCAGTTTATATGGGACAGTGGAGACCCAGTACTTC.

The DNA for the CDR3 is TGCGCCAGCAGCCAAGACGGGGCTAGCGGGGGGTTGAAGACCCAGTACTTC. Translating gives CASSQDGASGGLKTQYF. The rearrangement uses TRBV4-3 and TRBJ2-5; 11 nucleotides match TRBD2. Germline CDR1 reads LGHNA; CDR2 reads YSLEER. The CDR3 totals 17 residues. The trim removed 0 bases at V and 6 bases at J, leaving 9 bases unmatched.

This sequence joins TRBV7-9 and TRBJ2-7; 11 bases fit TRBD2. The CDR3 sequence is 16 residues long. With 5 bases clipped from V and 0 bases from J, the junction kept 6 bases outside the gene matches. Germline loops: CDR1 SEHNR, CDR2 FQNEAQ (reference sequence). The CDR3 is CASSPQGLADSYEQYF. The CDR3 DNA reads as TGTGCCAGCAGCCCCCAGGGACTAGCGGACTCCTACGAGCAGTACTTC.

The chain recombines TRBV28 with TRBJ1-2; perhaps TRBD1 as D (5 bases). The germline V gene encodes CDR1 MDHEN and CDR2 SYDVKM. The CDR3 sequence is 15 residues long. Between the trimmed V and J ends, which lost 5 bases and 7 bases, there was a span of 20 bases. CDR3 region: CASSIPTAAVRGYTF. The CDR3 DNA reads TGTGCCAGCAGTATTCCGACAGCTGCGGTACGTGGCTACACCTTC.

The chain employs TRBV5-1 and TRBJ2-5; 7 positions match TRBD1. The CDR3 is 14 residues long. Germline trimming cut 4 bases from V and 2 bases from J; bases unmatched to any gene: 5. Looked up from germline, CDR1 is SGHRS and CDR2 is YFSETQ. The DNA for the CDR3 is TGCGCCAGCAGCCCGGGACAGCAGCAAGAGACCCAGTACTTC. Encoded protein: CASSPGQQQETQYF.

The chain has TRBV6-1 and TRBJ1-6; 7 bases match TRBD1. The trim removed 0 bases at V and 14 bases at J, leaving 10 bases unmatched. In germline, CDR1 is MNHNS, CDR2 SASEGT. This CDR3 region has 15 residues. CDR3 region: CASSEADRIGFTLHF. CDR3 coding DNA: TGTGCCAGCAGTGAAGCGGACAGGATAGGGTTCACCCTCCACTTT.

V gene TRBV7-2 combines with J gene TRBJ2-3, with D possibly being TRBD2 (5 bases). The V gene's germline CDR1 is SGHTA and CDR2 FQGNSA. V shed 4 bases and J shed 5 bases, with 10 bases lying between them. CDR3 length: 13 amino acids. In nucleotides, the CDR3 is TGTGCCAGCAGCTCCCTAGAGGGAGATACGCAGTATTTT. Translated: CASSSLEGDTQYF.